The 14 T cell receptor beta chains reported below all come from one sample, sequenced in a study of blood T cells in healthy people across ages. A second roughly 6 to 12 cycle PCR used barcoded and J-beta primers. TCRdb reprocessed the 5' RACE reads with MiXCR, giving one entry per CDR3 protein. The table lists 800,000 to 1,300,000 distinct CDR3 sequences, 25% of them singletons. This sample also appeared in a second study, on T cells of mothers and their children.

Material: blood. The receptors come from a girl aged 2 to 9 in good health.

The chain employs TRBV12-3 or TRBV12-4 and TRBJ2-2, with 12 bases matching TRBD2. The trim removed 2 bases at V and 4 bases at J, leaving 5 bases unmatched. There are 17 residues in the CDR3. The DNA for the CDR3 is TGTGCCAGCAGTTTACCCTCTAGCGGGAGGGCCACCGGGGAGCTGTTTTTT. It yields the protein CASSLPSSGRATGELFF.

The gene calls are TRBV2 and TRBJ2-7; TRBD2 matches at 8 bases. V was pared by 6 bases and J by 2 bases, with 9 bases of the junction left unmatched. CDR3 length: 15 residues. Germline V gene data show CDR1 as SNHLY and CDR2 as FYNNEI. The DNA of the CDR3 is TGTGCCAGCAGCGAGGGAGCGGGGGAAACCTACGAGCAGTACTTC. This gives the protein CASSEGAGETYEQYF. Looking up the rest from reference TRBV2 and TRBJ2-7 gives the full variable domain: EPEVTQTPSHQVTQMGQEVILRCVPISNHLYFYWYRQILGQKVEFLVSFYNNEISEKSEIFDDQFSVERPDGSNFTLKIRSTKLEDSAMYFCASSEGAGETYEQYFGPGTRLTVT.

The chain joins TRBV6-4 to TRBJ2-2; D call uncertain. The CDR3 runs 14 residues. Per the germline V gene, CDR1 is MRHNA and CDR2 is SNTAGT. The V end was cut by 3 bases, the J end by 2 bases, with 7 bases between. CDR3 amino acids: CASSDWSNTGELFF. CDR3 sequence (DNA): TGTGCCAGCAGTGATTGGTCAAACACCGGGGAGCTGTTTTTT.

The V call is TRBV9, the J call TRBJ2-2, with 7 bases lining up with TRBD2. CDR1 and CDR2 from the germline V gene are SGDLS and YYNGEE. This CDR3 is built from 16 residues. The J segment lost 0 bases and the V segment lost 2 bases, leaving 4 bases of the junction unmatched. Here the CDR3 DNA reads TGTGCCAGCAGCGTGTGGGGGGGTTCGAACACCGGGGAGCTGTTTTTT. This translates into CASSVWGGSNTGELFF. The full variable domain, in which reference TRBV9 and TRBJ2-2 provide the parts outside the CDR3, is DSGVTQTPKHLITATGQRVTLRCSPRSGDLSVYWYQQSLDQGLQFLIQYYNGEERAKGNILERFSAQQFPDLHSELNLSSLELGDSALYFCASSVWGGSNTGELFFGEGSRLTVL.

This clonotype was seen a few times. The chain is built from TRBV24-1 and TRBJ2-1, with D maybe TRBD1 (5 bases). The J call may be wrong; the DNA end is better matched by TRBJ2-5. CDR1 and CDR2 (germline): KGHDR, SFDVKD. CDR3 length: 16 residues. CDR3 in amino acids: CATSDPLRVDGETQYF. CDR3 nucleotides: TGTGCCACCAGCGATCCGCTCAGGGTTGATGGGGAGACCCAGTACTTC.

V gene TRBV15 combines with J gene TRBJ2-1; D perhaps matches TRBD1 (6 bases). The CDR3 is 17 amino acids. From germline, CDR1 is LNHNV and CDR2 YYDKDF (reference sequence). Deletions cut 0 bases from V and 3 bases from J, with 15 bases between. Here the CDR3 reads CATSRDIRGGHYNEQFF. In nucleotides, the CDR3 is TGTGCCACCAGCAGAGATATTCGAGGGGGTCACTACAATGAGCAGTTCTTC.

The CDR3 DNA is TGTGCCAGCAGCCCCGGGAGGGCGGTTAACAATGAGCAGTTCTTC. Amino acid sequence: CASSPGRAVNNEQFF. The chain joins TRBV14 to TRBJ2-1; TRBD2 agrees at 8 bases. V gave up 4 bases and J gave up 5 bases; unmatched junction bases: 7. The CDR3 length is 15 residues. Germline lookup yields CDR1 SGHDN and CDR2 FVKESK.

This chain links TRBV12-3 or TRBV12-4 with TRBJ2-3, with a weak D call TRBD2 (5 bases). Deletions cut 6 bases from V and 13 bases from J, with 17 bases between. The CDR3 is 12 amino acids. DNA of the CDR3: TGTGCCAGCAGGGGAGAGGCAGATATGGAGTATTTT. As protein: CASRGEADMEYF.

About this clonotype itself: No conserved phenylalanine or tryptophan is present at the end of the CDR3, so a read error is the likely explanation. CDR3 residues: CASSIDRIQPQHL. CDR3 coding DNA: TGTGCCAGTAGTATAGACCGGATACAGCCCCAGCATCTT. V is TRBV19 and J is TRBJ1-5; D is undetermined. The CDR3 contains 13 residues. Trimming stripped 0 bases from V and 7 bases from J, with 7 bases between. CDR1 is LNHDA and CDR2 is SQIVND in the germline V gene (reference sequence).

The chain has TRBV20-1 and TRBJ2-5, with no clear D. The J call may be faulty, since TRBJ2-7 better matches the DNA end. Per the germline V gene, CDR1 is DFQATT and CDR2 is SNEGSKA (reference sequence). CDR3 length: 15 residues. CDR3 amino acids: CSASPGLGIFYEQYF. The CDR3, as DNA: TGCAGTGCTTCCCCGGGCTTGGGGATATTCTACGAGCAGTACTTC.

Only a few counts were recorded for this clonotype. The J gene is TRBJ1-2, the V gene TRBV6-6; TRBD1 is a possible D gene (6 bases). This CDR3 has 12 residues. The V gene lost 6 bases and the J gene lost 6 bases, with 11 bases spanning the gap. Germline-derived CDR1 and CDR2 are MNHNY and SVGAGI (reference sequence). CDR3 in amino acids: CASSLQGDGYTF. As DNA, the CDR3 is TGTGCCAGCAGCCTACAGGGAGATGGCTACACCTTC.

This clonotype was seen a few times. The rearrangement links TRBV28 to TRBJ2-4; possibly TRBD1 for D (6 bases). This CDR3 has 18 amino acids. The ends were cut back, 5 bases at V and 0 bases at J, with 20 bases in the middle. Germline V gene data show CDR1 as MDHEN and CDR2 as SYDVKM. The CDR3: CASSPPSQGPLAKNIQYF. Here the CDR3 DNA reads TGTGCCAGCAGTCCCCCTTCCCAGGGGCCTCTAGCCAAAAACATTCAGTACTTC.

The chain combines TRBV6-2 or TRBV6-3 with TRBJ1-1; the D gene is possibly TRBD1 (6 bases). This CDR3 is built from 12 residues. CDR1 and CDR2 from the germline V gene are MNHEY and SVGEGT. Trimming shortened V by 6 bases and J by 11 bases, and 16 bases separated the two germline ends. DNA of the CDR3: TGTGCCAGCAGAGAGGGACAAAAACTTGCTTTCTTT. Translated, it gives CASREGQKLAFF.

The chain links TRBV7-9 to TRBJ2-5, with D possibly matching TRBD2 (5 bases). Germline CDR1 is SEHNR and CDR2 is FQNEAQ (reference sequence). The CDR3 contains 14 residues. V shed 5 bases and J shed 1 base, with 11 bases lying between them. CDR3 DNA sequence: TGTGCCAGCAGCCAGATCGGAGGCCAAGAGACCCAGTACTTC. This translates into CASSQIGGQETQYF.